This T cell receptor beta chain was identified during a study of cytomegalovirus exposure and HLA in healthy donors. Per the germline V gene, CDR1 is MDHEN and CDR2 is SYDVKM. The CDR3 totals 14 residues. V was clipped by 6 bases and J by 2 bases, with 13 bases between them. As to this clone: The antigen remains unidentified.

Study conclusions and caveats: It was reported that the classifier diagnosed cytomegalovirus status with high specificity and sensitivity in both the original and validation cohorts. Later analysis found that TCR beta chains associated with HLA were more clonally expanded than other, equally common chains. Cytomegalovirus-associated TCR beta chains were listed, numbering roughly 150.

The PCR used 60 Vbeta and 13 Jbeta primers. The data were produced by immunoSEQ multiplex PCR, yet TCRdb's version contains in-frame clones alone and is incomplete. Of 130,000 to 150,000 clones listed, approximately 80% are singletons. The chain couples TRBV28 to TRBJ1-1; perhaps TRBD1 as D (6 bases). The sample consisted of PBMCs. The TCR originated in a male donor in good health and CMV-seronegative. The DNA of the CDR3 is TGTGCCAGCAGAACAGGGTCAATAAACACTGAAGCTTTCTTT. It encodes CASRTGSINTEAFF. The whole variable domain, filled in from reference TRBV28 and TRBJ1-1, reads DVKVTQSSRYLVKRTGEKVFLECVQDMDHENMFWYRQDPGLGLRLIYFSYDVKMKEKGDIPEGYSVSREKKERFSLILESASTNQTSMYLCASRTGSINTEAFFGQGTRLTVV.